This TCR beta chain comes out of a study of patients and donors after allogeneic stem cell transplantation. Via MiXCR, TCRdb re-called the RT-PCR reads, giving one row per CDR3 protein. The table shows hundreds of thousands of distinct CDR3 sequences, with more than 15% occurring only once. This CDR3 is 17 amino acids long. Trimming shortened V by 3 bases and J by 0 bases, and 15 bases separated the two germline ends. Germline CDR1 reads SGHDN; CDR2 reads FVKESK. This clonotype occurred a few times. The sequenced sample was blood, either unsorted or a sorted T cell fraction (not recorded which). The receptor's source is a human donor who was either an allogeneic HSCT recipient or a stem cell or donor lymphocyte infusion donor (not recorded which). It is not recorded whose cells these are; they may come from a transplant donor. The V and J genes are TRBV14 and TRBJ1-5, with D unclear. The CDR3 nucleotides read TGTGCCAGCAGCCACCCTAGGGAGGCAGCTAGCAATCAGCCCCAGCATTTT. Translation: CASSHPREAASNQPQHF.